These T cell receptor beta chains were read from a single sample in a study of CD8+ T cells in alopecia areata. Libraries were prepared by immunoSEQ multiplex PCR; TCRdb keeps only in-frame clonotypes and omits some of them. The sample has 140,000 to 150,000 clones; roughly 44% are singletons. Sequenced input: CD4+ T cells sorted from blood. The receptors shown here come from a human donor with alopecia areata. The CDR3 runs from the conserved cysteine through the conserved F or W. D genes are given only for firm matches.

j_gene	d_gene	v_gene	CDR3aa
TRBJ2-7	NA	TRBV2	CASSVQGLEQYF
TRBJ2-7	NA	TRBV6-5	CASTAGTSSYEQYF
TRBJ1-5	NA	TRBV19	CASRGQFNQPQHF
TRBJ2-1	NA	TRBV7-2	CASPPTRLDNEQFF
TRBJ2-7	NA	TRBV6-6	CASSYSGGEQYF
TRBJ2-1	TRBD2	TRBV10-2	CASKAGIWDEQFF
TRBJ1-1	NA	TRBV5-1	CASRIEPNTEAFF
TRBJ1-2	NA	TRBV6-5	CASSLSNAESGYTF
TRBJ2-5	NA	TRBV2	CASVKQGSRETQYF
TRBJ2-7	TRBD1	TRBV27	CASSLNWQGDEQYF
TRBJ2-7	NA	TRBV30	CAWRADAPYEQYF
TRBJ2-1	TRBD2	TRBV29-1	CSVRTSGRVREQFF
TRBJ2-7	NA	TRBV5-1	CASSLEDEQYF
TRBJ2-5	NA	TRBV6-1	CASSAPWDNRIQETQYF
TRBJ2-5	TRBD1	TRBV5-1	CASSTGQGPMTQYF
TRBJ2-1	TRBD2	TRBV30	CAWNIAGSSYNEQFF
TRBJ2-1	TRBD2	TRBV5-1	CASSLSGIPFF
TRBJ1-2	NA	TRBV5-1	CASSLSGDYGYTF
TRBJ2-1	NA	TRBV19	CASSIGNEQFF
TRBJ2-1	NA	TRBV7-3	CASSLRPGRYNEQFF
TRBJ1-1	NA	TRBV7-3	CASSLTLGDITEAFF
TRBJ2-5	NA	TRBV5-1	CASSWNYQETQYF
TRBJ2-2	NA	TRBV28	CASSLGGTPNTGELFF
TRBJ2-5	NA	TRBV5-1	CASSWAGETQYF
TRBJ2-1	NA	TRBV2	CASSEVGVSYNEQFF
TRBJ1-5	NA	TRBV15	CATSIPGGAQPQHF
TRBJ1-2	NA	TRBV29-1	CSVDQRDVSYGYTF
TRBJ2-2	NA	TRBV5-4	CASSSHPTGELFF
TRBJ2-7	TRBD1	TRBV29-1	CSVEDNLPGGYSYEQYF
TRBJ1-1	NA	TRBV2	CAGREFRNTEAFF
TRBJ2-3	TRBD1	TRBV29-1	CSVVTGVNTQYF
TRBJ2-6	NA	TRBV27	CASSPTAPGTGANVLTF
TRBJ2-6	NA	TRBV14	CASSQTPETNVLTF
TRBJ2-5	NA	TRBV10-3	CAISSDQETQYF
TRBJ2-7	TRBD1	TRBV9	CASSAGAGTGDHEQYF
TRBJ2-7	TRBD2	TRBV30	CAWRLRGAYEQYF
TRBJ2-7	NA	TRBV5-1	CASSSGPLYEQYF
TRBJ1-5	TRBD1	TRBV4-1	CASRDEGASDQPQHF
TRBJ2-4	NA	TRBV7-9	CASSFYPGDIQYF
TRBJ2-7	NA	TRBV4-2	CASSLDRHEQYF
TRBJ2-2	NA	TRBV9	CASSVGVIGELFF
TRBJ1-2	TRBD1	TRBV30	CAWSFRDRGGYTF
TRBJ2-5	NA	TRBV7-3	CASSSLAGGRETQYF
TRBJ2-5	TRBD2	TRBV2	CASTLHPGGRSHQETQYF
TRBJ2-1	TRBD2	TRBV7-9	CASGGGEGSYNEQFF
TRBJ2-6	NA	TRBV30	CGGGAGLAGANVLTF
TRBJ1-2	NA	TRBV30	CAWGAGYGYTF
TRBJ1-1	NA	TRBV5-1	CASSLVRGTEAFF